This TCR beta chain was sequenced in a study of Ad26.COV2.S vaccination and SARS-CoV-2 variants (dated by TCRdb to the early 2020s). With regard to the full study: TCRbeta repertoire sequencing was used to assess the specificity and breadth of SARS-CoV-2-reactive T cell receptors after Ad26.COV2.S vaccination. A total of roughly 30 samples were included in the TCR-sequenced set, comprising roughly 19 Ad26.COV2.S vaccine recipients, 5 placebo recipients and 8 SARS-CoV-2 convalescent individuals.

This specimen's time point label, interpreted: individuals recovered from natural SARS-CoV-2 infection. For this clone: What this receptor recognizes is not known. Base quality data are lacking; no much larger clone is found one base away.

The immunoSEQ Assay was used to sequence TCRbeta CDR3 regions. After extraction, genomic DNA underwent amplification by bias-controlled multiplex PCR, followed by high-throughput sequencing. As for the original processing: To quantify the absolute abundance of every unique TCRbeta CDR3 region, sequences were collapsed and filtered. T cell fraction was estimated by normalizing TCRbeta template counts to usable DNA, with usable DNA measured through amplification of reference genes found in all nucleated cells. Repertoire TCRs were annotated as SARS-CoV-2-specific when V gene, CDR3 amino acid sequence and J gene were exactly matched to a known reactive TCR set. MIRA supplied the reference SARS-CoV-2 TCR set, which was filtered for enrichment in COVID-19-positive ImmuneCODE repertoires so that public or cross-reactive TCRs were removed. Drawing on the MIRA antigens, annotated TCRs were analysed further at the level of specific ORF or position within ORF. Breadth was defined as annotated unique rearrangements over total unique productive rearrangements; depth was the summed frequency of those rearrangements. Group comparisons of TCR breadth used two-sided Wilcoxon rank-sum tests. The table comes from immuneACCESS by way of TCRdb, which keeps in-frame sequences with V and J called. Part of the clones is missing from these tables; in studies checked, under half for an unresolved V gene and the rest for unknown reasons. That table gives V, J and clone size, and the DNA gave D and trimming. This sample is represented by about 350,000 clones; about 90% of them were singletons. Around 4.2% of the sample is in the top ten clones.

V gives up 0 bases and J gives up 3 bases, and the segment between their germline ends measures 16 bases. Looking up the germline V gene yields CDR1 SGHRS and CDR2 YFSETQ. From its cysteine to its phenylalanine, the CDR3 spans 18 amino acids. The read is trimmed to its CDR3 DNA, 54 bases read in frame from base 1. The full study reports these points: After vaccination, substantial breadth of spike-specific CD8+ and CD4+ T cell responses was reported. Compared with placebo recipients, Ad26.COV2.S recipients showed higher spike-specific TCR breadth (P = 0.0014). According to the authors, total T cell responses may have been underestimated by the TCR breadth and depth analyses. Vaccine and placebo recipients had similar non-spike TCR breadth, a finding consistent with the vaccine containing only spike.

The source material was peripheral blood, sampled after recovery from COVID-19. The V and J genes are TRBV5-1 and TRBJ1-6, with no confident D gene call. The receptor was isolated from a human donor who had recovered from COVID-19. CDR3 protein: CASSLGVGREGYNSPLHF. Read as DNA, the sequence is TGCGCCAGCAGCTTGGGGGTGGGGAGGGAAGGCTATAATTCACCCCTCCACTTT.